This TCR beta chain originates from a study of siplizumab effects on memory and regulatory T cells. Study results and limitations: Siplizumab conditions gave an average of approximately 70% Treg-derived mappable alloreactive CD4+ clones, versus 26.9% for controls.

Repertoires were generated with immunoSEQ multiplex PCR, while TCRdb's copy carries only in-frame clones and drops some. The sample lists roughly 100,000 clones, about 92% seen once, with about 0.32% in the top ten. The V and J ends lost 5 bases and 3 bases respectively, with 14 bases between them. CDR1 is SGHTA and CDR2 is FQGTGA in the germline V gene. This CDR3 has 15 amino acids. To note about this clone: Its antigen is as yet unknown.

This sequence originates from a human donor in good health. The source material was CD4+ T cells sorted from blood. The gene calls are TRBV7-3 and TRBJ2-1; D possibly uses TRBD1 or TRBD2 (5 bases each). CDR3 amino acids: CASSPRAGSYNEQFF. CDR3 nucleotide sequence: TGTGCCAGCAGCCCCAGGGCAGGGAGCTACAATGAGCAGTTCTTC.